This T cell receptor beta chain was recorded in a study of CD8 T cells in ankylosing spondylitis. Notes on the study in general: Typical of ankylosing spondylitis blood, it appeared, was a TCR beta motif of under 10 highly homologous variants. Past research had described some motif variants in reactive arthritis synovial fluid and blood. Reportedly, significant enrichment of disease-linked clones occurred in matched ankylosing spondylitis synovial fluid.

This clonotype was seen many times. What it binds is unknown. TCRdb analysed the 5' RACE reads with MiXCR anew, one entry per CDR3 protein. This table has about 140,000 distinct CDR3 sequences, approximately 10% appearing once. Trimming stripped 5 bases from V and 2 bases from J, with 12 bases between. The germline V gene has CDR1 MNHNS and CDR2 SASEGT. The CDR3 is made up of 14 amino acids. Sequenced material: blood, either unsorted or a sorted T cell fraction (not recorded which). This clonotype was obtained from a female donor with ankylosing spondylitis or in good health (not recorded which). The chain carries TRBV6-1 and TRBJ1-2, with a weak D call TRBD1 (5 bases). CDR3 sequence: CASSLSRGNYGYTF. In DNA, the CDR3 is TGTGCCAGCAGTCTCTCCCGGGGGAACTATGGCTACACCTTC.